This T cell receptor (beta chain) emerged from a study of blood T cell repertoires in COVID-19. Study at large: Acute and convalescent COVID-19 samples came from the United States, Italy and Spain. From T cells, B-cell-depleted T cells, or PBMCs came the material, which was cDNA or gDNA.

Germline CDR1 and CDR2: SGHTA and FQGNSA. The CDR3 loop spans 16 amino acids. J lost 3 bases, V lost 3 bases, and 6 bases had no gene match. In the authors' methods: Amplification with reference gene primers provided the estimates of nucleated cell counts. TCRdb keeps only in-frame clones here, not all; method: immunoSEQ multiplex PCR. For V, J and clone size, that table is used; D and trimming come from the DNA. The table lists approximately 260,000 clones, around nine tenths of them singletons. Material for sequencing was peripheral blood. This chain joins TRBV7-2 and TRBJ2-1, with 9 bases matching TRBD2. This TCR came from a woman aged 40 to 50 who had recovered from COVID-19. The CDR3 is CASSLPGLARYNEQFF. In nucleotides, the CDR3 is TGTGCCAGCAGCTTGCCGGGACTAGCCCGCTACAATGAGCAGTTCTTC.